The 28 T cell receptor beta chains reported below all come from one sample, sequenced in a study of blood T cell repertoires in COVID-19. TCRdb's copy holds only in-frame clones and misses some; the assay was immunoSEQ multiplex PCR. The sample lists about 140,000 clones, 75% to 80% occurring once. What was sequenced was peripheral blood. All receptors derive from a woman in her 50s with active or convalescent COVID-19.

The chain joins TRBV5-1 to TRBJ1-1; D remains unclear. Germline V gene lookup returns CDR1 SGHRS and CDR2 YFSETQ. Deletions cut 0 bases from V and 3 bases from J, with 9 bases between. The length of the CDR3 is 14 residues. CDR3 DNA sequence: TGCGCCAGCAGCTTGGTAGGGAGACACACTGAAGCTTTCTTT. Its protein product is CASSLVGRHTEAFF. Full variable domain (outside the CDR3, taken from reference TRBV5-1 and TRBJ1-1): KAGVTQTPRYLIKTRGQQVTLSCSPISGHRSVSWYQQTPGQGLQFLFEYFSETQRNKGNFPGRFSGRQFSNSRSEMNVSTLELGDSALYLCASSLVGRHTEAFFGQGTRLTVV.

The gene calls are TRBV12-3 or TRBV12-4 and TRBJ1-5; D ambiguous. This CDR3 is 13 amino acids long. With 6 bases removed from V and 7 bases from J, the gap between germline ends came to 13 bases. The CDR3 here is CASSPGGSQPQHF. The CDR3 coding sequence is TGTGCCAGCAGCCCTGGAGGGTCACAGCCCCAGCATTTT.

This clone was counted a single time. The rearrangement links TRBV6-6 to TRBJ1-2; TRBD1 agrees at 12 bases. Trimming took 5 bases from V and 6 from J; bases not matched to a gene: 7. CDR3 length: 15 residues. Germline V gene data show CDR1 as MNHNY and CDR2 as SVGAGI (reference sequence). CDR3 bases: TGTGCCAGCAGTCGTCCGGGACAGGGGGCTGATGGCTACACCTTC. Encoded protein: CASSRPGQGADGYTF.

The gene calls are TRBV7-2 and TRBJ1-1, with no clear D. The germline CDR1 and CDR2 sequences are SGHTA and FQGNSA. The CDR3 spans 15 residues. V shed 3 bases and J shed 0 bases, with 11 bases lying between them. CDR3 DNA sequence: TGTGCCAGCAGCTTGGGCAGTCGCATGAACACTGAAGCTTTCTTT. Translating gives CASSLGSRMNTEAFF.

V gene TRBV19 combines with J gene TRBJ1-2; D possibly corresponds to TRBD1 (6 bases). The CDR3 totals 12 residues. The V gene lost 8 bases and the J gene lost 4 bases, with 11 bases spanning the gap. The germline CDR1 and CDR2 sequences are LNHDA and SQIVND (reference sequence). The chain's CDR3 is CASRTEVYGYTF. DNA for the CDR3: TGTGCCAGTCGGACAGAAGTCTATGGCTACACCTTC.

The chain joins TRBV7-2 to TRBJ2-3; 8 nucleotides align to TRBD2. This CDR3 spans 16 amino acids. Germline loops: CDR1 SGHTA, CDR2 FQGNSA. V trimming: 5 bases; J trimming: 5 bases; junction bases outside the gene matches: 12. The CDR3 loop reads CASSLRMAGGIDTQYF. CDR3 sequence (DNA): TGTGCCAGCAGCCTTAGGATGGCGGGGGGTATAGATACGCAGTATTTT.

The chain joins TRBV28 to TRBJ1-5; D is ambiguous. Trimming removed 3 bases at V and 2 bases at J, with 5 bases between. Germline-derived CDR1 and CDR2 are MDHEN and SYDVKM. The CDR3 loop spans 13 amino acids. The CDR3 is CASSFPGNQPQHF. The DNA of the CDR3 is TGTGCCAGCAGTTTTCCAGGCAATCAGCCCCAGCATTTT.

This clone occurred once. This chain joins TRBV7-2 and TRBJ2-1, with a weak D call TRBD2 (5 bases). Trimming took 0 bases from V and 5 from J, leaving 14 bases between them. Looked up from germline, CDR1 is SGHTA and CDR2 is FQGNSA. This CDR3 region has 16 residues. The CDR3 sequence: CASSLARIRADNEQFF. CDR3 sequence (DNA): TGTGCCAGCAGCTTAGCTAGGATTCGAGCGGACAATGAGCAGTTCTTC.

This rearrangement joins TRBV5-1 to TRBJ1-2; maybe TRBD1 (5 bases). CDR3 length equals 13 residues. V was shortened by 5 bases and J by 1 base, with 9 bases between the two germline ends. Germline lookup yields CDR1 SGHRS and CDR2 YFSETQ. CDR3 protein: CASRDDSNYGYTF. CDR3 nucleotides: TGCGCCAGCAGGGACGACAGTAACTATGGCTACACCTTC.

The chain carries TRBV6-1 and TRBJ2-3; maybe TRBD2 (6 bases). V was pared by 2 bases and J by 3 bases, with 21 bases between. Germline V gene data show CDR1 as MNHNS and CDR2 as SASEGT. This CDR3 comprises 18 residues. In DNA, the CDR3 is TGTGCCAGCAGTGAATACTACCGGGACTTTGAAGGTACAGATACGCAGTATTTT. It is translated as CASSEYYRDFEGTDTQYF.

The rearrangement links TRBV11-2 to TRBJ2-3; possibly TRBD2 for D (5 bases). The germline V and J ends were trimmed by 3 bases and 1 base, with 14 bases remaining between them. The CDR3 has 16 amino acids. Germline V gives CDR1 SGHAT, CDR2 FQNNGV. The chain's CDR3 is CASSLGASTRTDTQYF. CDR3 DNA: TGTGCCAGCAGCTTGGGAGCATCCACTCGCACAGATACGCAGTATTTT.

The V call is TRBV27, the J call TRBJ1-2; TRBD1 aligns across 7 bases. Trimming cost V 4 bases and J 5 bases; bases outside gene matches: 10. This CDR3 has 15 residues. Germline V CDR1 and CDR2: MNHEY, SMNVEV (reference sequence). CDR3 region: CASSSRQGPGYGYTF. The CDR3 DNA reads as TGTGCCAGCAGTTCCCGACAGGGCCCGGGGTATGGCTACACCTTC.

The sample holds one count of this clone. The chain carries TRBV19 and TRBJ2-1, with 9 bases identical to TRBD2. This CDR3 contains 16 residues. From germline, CDR1 is LNHDA and CDR2 SQIVND (reference sequence). V shed 2 bases and J 1 base; nucleotides not matched to a gene: 3. The CDR3 loop reads CASSISSGGSYNEQFF. Here the CDR3 DNA reads TGTGCCAGTAGTATAAGTAGCGGGGGTTCCTACAATGAGCAGTTCTTC.

This clone was observed a single time. The chain is built from TRBV11-2 and TRBJ1-4, with D unresolved. V dropped 1 base and J dropped 7 bases, with 10 bases sitting between them. The germline V gene encodes CDR1 SGHAT and CDR2 FQNNGV. This CDR3 is 14 amino acids long. CDR3 sequence (DNA): TGTGCCAGCAGCTTAGGGGGAGGTGGTGAAAAACTGTTTTTT. Its protein product is CASSLGGGGEKLFF. Full variable domain (missing parts from reference TRBV11-2 and TRBJ1-4): EAGVAQSPRYKIIEKRQSVAFWCNPISGHATLYWYQQILGQGPKLLIQFQNNGVVDDSQLPKDRFSAERLKGVDSTLKIQPAKLEDSAVYLCASSLGGGGEKLFFGSGTQLSVL.

The V gene is TRBV19, the J gene TRBJ2-5; the D gene is possibly TRBD2 (7 bases). Trimming pared 2 bases from V and 5 bases from J, leaving 12 bases between. Germline V gene data show CDR1 as LNHDA and CDR2 as SQIVND (reference sequence). The CDR3 spans 14 residues. The CDR3: CASSIRGAGETQYF. The CDR3, as DNA: TGTGCCAGTAGTATACGGGGGGCCGGGGAGACCCAGTACTTC.

The chain employs TRBV7-3 and TRBJ2-2; D perhaps matches TRBD1 (5 bases). V gave up 8 bases and J gave up 0 bases, with 10 bases separating them. Germline assignment: CDR1 SGHTA and CDR2 FQGTGA. This CDR3 spans 14 amino acids. The DNA for the CDR3 is TGTGCCAGCGGTAGGGGATCGAACACCGGGGAGCTGTTTTTT. It translates to CASGRGSNTGELFF.

The J gene is TRBJ1-5, the V gene TRBV29-1; D remains unclear. In germline, CDR1 is SQVTM, CDR2 ANQGSEA. V lost 4 bases and J lost 2, with 6 bases in between. This CDR3 comprises 12 residues. In DNA, the CDR3 is TGCAGCGTTGGCGAGCGCAATCAGCCCCAGCATTTT. Its translation: CSVGERNQPQHF.

The rearrangement joins TRBV5-6 to TRBJ2-7, with TRBD2 identical over 10 bases. V was clipped by 4 bases and J by 2 bases; unmatched bases: 9. Germline CDR1 reads SGHDT; CDR2 reads YYEEEE. This CDR3 region has 16 residues. DNA of the CDR3: TGTGCCAGCAGCGCCTTAACTAGCGGGATGACCTACGAGCAGTACTTC. This sequence encodes CASSALTSGMTYEQYF.

The chain combines TRBV13 with TRBJ2-5; no clear D. The CDR3 has 14 amino acids. The ends were cut back, 0 bases at V and 7 bases at J, with 12 bases in the middle. CDR1 is PRHDT, CDR2 FYEKMQ, per germline (reference sequence). The DNA of the CDR3 is TGTGCCAGCAGCTTAGGCCCAGGTCTTGGGACCCAGTACTTC. Translation gives CASSLGPGLGTQYF.

Here the CDR3 reads CASSYSLASEQYF. CDR3 bases: TGTGCCAGCAGTTACTCTCTAGCATCCGAGCAGTACTTC. The chain combines TRBV6-5 with TRBJ2-7; weak D call: TRBD2 (5 bases). Germline values: CDR1 MNHEY, CDR2 SVGAGI. The CDR3 spans 13 residues. Trimming removed 0 bases from V and 6 bases from J, with 9 bases in between.

The V call is TRBV4-3, the J call TRBJ2-3; 9 bases are a match to TRBD2. This CDR3 spans 18 amino acids. The V segment lost 1 base and the J segment 0 bases; nucleotides outside the gene matches: 8. Per the germline V gene, CDR1 is LGHNA and CDR2 is YSLEER. The CDR3 region has the DNA TGCGCCAGCAGCCAAGGGGCGGGAGGGGGGTCTAGCACAGATACGCAGTATTTT. As protein: CASSQGAGGGSSTDTQYF.

The V call is TRBV6-6, the J call TRBJ1-2, with 7 bases that match TRBD1. CDR3 length equals 12 residues. V lost 3 bases and J lost 6; bases outside the gene matches: 1. From germline, CDR1 is MNHNY and CDR2 SVGAGI (reference sequence). The CDR3 bases are TGTGCCAGCAGTTATGGGACAGATGGCTACACCTTC. Translated, it gives CASSYGTDGYTF.

V and J are TRBV6-2 or TRBV6-3 and TRBJ1-2, with D uncertain. The CDR3 consists of 12 residues. Germline V gene data show CDR1 as MNHEY and CDR2 as SVGEGT. Trimming pared 2 bases from V and 4 bases from J, leaving 5 bases between. The CDR3 loop reads CASSYPSYGYTF. The CDR3 DNA follows: TGTGCCAGCAGTTACCCCAGCTATGGCTACACCTTC.

V is TRBV19 and J is TRBJ2-1; TRBD1 agrees at 10 bases. V gave up 3 bases and J gave up 2 bases; unmatched junction bases: 4. Germline CDR1 LNHDA, CDR2 SQIVND (reference sequence). The CDR3 is 16 amino acids. CDR3 in amino acids: CASSMDGQGAYNEQFF. CDR3 bases: TGTGCCAGTAGTATGGACGGACAGGGGGCCTACAATGAGCAGTTCTTC.

This sequence joins TRBV3-1 (or the pseudogene TRBV3-2) and TRBJ1-3; 8 bases line up with TRBD1. CDR3 length: 16 residues. Germline CDR1 and CDR2: LGHDT and YNNKEL (reference sequence). V lost 1 base, J lost 8 bases, and 10 bases stayed unmatched. This CDR3 reads CASSQAGQGTRDTIYF. CDR3 DNA sequence: TGTGCCAGCAGCCAAGCCGGACAGGGTACTAGGGACACCATATATTTT.

This chain links TRBV5-1 with TRBJ1-4, with TRBD1 as a possible D gene (6 bases). This CDR3 has 15 amino acids. V lost 0 bases and J 1 base, leaving 7 bases between the germline ends. The germline V gene has CDR1 SGHRS and CDR2 YFSETQ. The CDR3 loop is CASSLAGQTNEKLFF. The CDR3 DNA reads as TGCGCCAGCAGCTTGGCGGGACAAACTAATGAAAAACTGTTTTTT.

The chain uses TRBV7-2 and TRBJ2-5, with 12 bases fitting TRBD2. Germline lookup yields CDR1 SGHTA and CDR2 FQGNSA. V lost 3 bases, J lost 7 bases, and 9 bases stayed unmatched. This CDR3 comprises 16 residues. CDR3 sequence: CASSFSLAGGRGTQYF. The CDR3 coding sequence is TGTGCCAGCAGCTTCTCCCTAGCGGGAGGGCGCGGGACCCAGTACTTC.

The chain carries TRBV11-3 and TRBJ1-2; maybe TRBD1 (5 bases). Trimming cost V 4 bases and J 4 bases, with 10 bases left between them. This CDR3 contains 13 residues. Germline loops: CDR1 SGHNT, CDR2 YENEEA. Here the CDR3 DNA reads TGTGCCAGCAGCTCTAGGGGCGGCTATGGCTACACCTTC. Translated, it gives CASSSRGGYGYTF.